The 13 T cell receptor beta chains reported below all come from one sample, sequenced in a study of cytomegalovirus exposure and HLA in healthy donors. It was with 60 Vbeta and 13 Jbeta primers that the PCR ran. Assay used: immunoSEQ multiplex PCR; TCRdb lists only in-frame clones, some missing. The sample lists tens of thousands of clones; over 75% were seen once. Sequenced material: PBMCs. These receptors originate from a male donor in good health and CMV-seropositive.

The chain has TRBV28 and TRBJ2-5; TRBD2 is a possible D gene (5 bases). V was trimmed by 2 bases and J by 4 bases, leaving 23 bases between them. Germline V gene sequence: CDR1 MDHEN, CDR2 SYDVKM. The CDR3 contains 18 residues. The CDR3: CASSLRTAGDPRGETQYF. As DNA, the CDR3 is TGTGCCAGCAGTTTAAGGACGGCAGGCGACCCTCGGGGAGAGACCCAGTACTTC.

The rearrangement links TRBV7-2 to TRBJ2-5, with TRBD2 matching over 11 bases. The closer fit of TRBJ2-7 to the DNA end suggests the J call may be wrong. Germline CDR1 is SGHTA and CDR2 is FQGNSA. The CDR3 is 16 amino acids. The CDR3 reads CASSLRLAGGPYEQYF. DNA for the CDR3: TGTGCCAGCAGCCTACGGTTAGCGGGGGGGCCTTACGAGCAGTACTTC.

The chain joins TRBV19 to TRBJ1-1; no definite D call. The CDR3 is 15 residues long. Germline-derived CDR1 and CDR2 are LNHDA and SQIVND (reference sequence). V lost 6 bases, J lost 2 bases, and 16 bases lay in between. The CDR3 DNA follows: TGTGCCAGTAGGCCGACTCAACGAGGCAACACTGAAGCTTTCTTT. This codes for CASRPTQRGNTEAFF.

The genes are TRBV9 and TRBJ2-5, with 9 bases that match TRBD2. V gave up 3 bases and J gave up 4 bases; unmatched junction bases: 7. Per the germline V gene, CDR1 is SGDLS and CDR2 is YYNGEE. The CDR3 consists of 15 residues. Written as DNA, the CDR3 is TGTGCCAGCAGCGAGGCTAGCGGGGTTAGAGAGACCCAGTACTTC. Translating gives CASSEASGVRETQYF.

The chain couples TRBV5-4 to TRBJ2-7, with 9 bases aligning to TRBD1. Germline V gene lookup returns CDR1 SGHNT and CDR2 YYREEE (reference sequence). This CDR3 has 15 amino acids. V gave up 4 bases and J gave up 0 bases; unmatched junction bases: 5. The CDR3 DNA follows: TGTGCCAGCAGCCAACCGGGACAGGGCTCCTACGAGCAGTACTTC. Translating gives CASSQPGQGSYEQYF.

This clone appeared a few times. The CDR3 coding sequence is TGTGCCAGCAGCCGACAGGGGGTAGGACCCCAGCATTTT. Residues: CASSRQGVGPQHF. The chain is built from TRBV7-6 and TRBJ1-5; 9 nucleotides align to TRBD1. V trimming: 5 bases; J trimming: 10 bases; junction bases outside the gene matches: 6. The germline CDR1 and CDR2 sequences are SGHVS and FNYEAQ. The CDR3 contains 13 residues.

The CDR3 nucleotides are TGTGCCAGCAGCCGGACCCAGGGTGAAGAGAGCGAGCAGTACTTC. This encodes CASSRTQGEESEQYF. This sequence joins TRBV4-2 and TRBJ2-7; D is perhaps TRBD1 (5 bases). Germline CDR1 reads LGHNA; CDR2 reads YNFKEQ. The CDR3 extends over 15 amino acids. Trimming removed 4 bases at V and 6 bases at J, with 19 bases between.

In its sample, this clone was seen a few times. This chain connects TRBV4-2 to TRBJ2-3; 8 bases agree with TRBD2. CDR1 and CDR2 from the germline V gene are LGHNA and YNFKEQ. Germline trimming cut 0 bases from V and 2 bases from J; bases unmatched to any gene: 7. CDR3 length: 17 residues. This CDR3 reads CASSQEQRGGPTDTQYF. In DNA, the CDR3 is TGTGCCAGCAGCCAAGAGCAACGGGGGGGCCCCACAGATACGCAGTATTTT.

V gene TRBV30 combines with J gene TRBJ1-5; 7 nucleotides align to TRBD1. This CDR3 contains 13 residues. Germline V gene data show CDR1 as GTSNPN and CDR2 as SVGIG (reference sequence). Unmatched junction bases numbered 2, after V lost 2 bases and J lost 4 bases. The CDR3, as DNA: TGTGCCTGGAGTCAGACAGGGAATCAGCCCCAGCATTTT. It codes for CAWSQTGNQPQHF.

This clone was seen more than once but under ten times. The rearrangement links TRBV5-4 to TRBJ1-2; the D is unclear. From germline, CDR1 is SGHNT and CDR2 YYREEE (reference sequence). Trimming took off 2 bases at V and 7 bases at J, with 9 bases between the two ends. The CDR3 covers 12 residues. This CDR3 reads CASSLQRGGYTF. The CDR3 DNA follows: TGTGCCAGCAGCTTACAACGGGGTGGCTACACCTTC.

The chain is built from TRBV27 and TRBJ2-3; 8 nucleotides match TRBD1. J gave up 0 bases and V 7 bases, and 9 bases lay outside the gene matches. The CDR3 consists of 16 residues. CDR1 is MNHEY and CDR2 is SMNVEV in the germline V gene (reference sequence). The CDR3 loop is CASKTRGLSSTDTQYF. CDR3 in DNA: TGTGCCAGCAAGACCAGGGGGCTATCTAGCACAGATACGCAGTATTTT.

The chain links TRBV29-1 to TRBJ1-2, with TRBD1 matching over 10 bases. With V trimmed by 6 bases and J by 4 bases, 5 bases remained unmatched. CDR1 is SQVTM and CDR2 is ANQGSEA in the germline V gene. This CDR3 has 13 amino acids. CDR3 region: CSVDRGPPYGYTF. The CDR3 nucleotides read TGCAGCGTCGACAGGGGGCCACCCTATGGCTACACCTTC. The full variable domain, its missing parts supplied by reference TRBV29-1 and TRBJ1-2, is SAVISQKPSRDICQRGTSLTIQCQVDSQVTMMFWYRQQPGQSLTLIATANQGSEATYESGFVIDKFPISRPNLTFSTLTVSNMSPEDSSIYLCSVDRGPPYGYTFGSGTRLTVV.

The CDR3 nucleotides read TGCGCCAGCAGCCAAGTGCACAGCTATAATTCACCCCTCCACTTT. The encoded protein is CASSQVHSYNSPLHF. The genes are TRBV4-1 and TRBJ1-6; the D is unclear. The V and J ends lost 1 base and 3 bases respectively, with 7 bases between them. Germline CDR1 and CDR2: MGHRA and YSYEKL. This CDR3 has 15 amino acids.